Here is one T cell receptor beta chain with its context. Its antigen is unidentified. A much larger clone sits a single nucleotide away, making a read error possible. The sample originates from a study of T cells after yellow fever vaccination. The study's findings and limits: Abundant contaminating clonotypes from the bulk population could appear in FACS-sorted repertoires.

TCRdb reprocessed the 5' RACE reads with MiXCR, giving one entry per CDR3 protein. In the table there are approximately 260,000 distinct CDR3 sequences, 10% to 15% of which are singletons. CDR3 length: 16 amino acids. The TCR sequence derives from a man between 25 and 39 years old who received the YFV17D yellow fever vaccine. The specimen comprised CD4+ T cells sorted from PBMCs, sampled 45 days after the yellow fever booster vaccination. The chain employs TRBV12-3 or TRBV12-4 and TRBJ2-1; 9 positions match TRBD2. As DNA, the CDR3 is TGTGACAGCACCCCCGCGGCTAGCGGGGTTTTGGATGAGCAGTTCTTC. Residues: CDSTPAASGVLDEQFF.